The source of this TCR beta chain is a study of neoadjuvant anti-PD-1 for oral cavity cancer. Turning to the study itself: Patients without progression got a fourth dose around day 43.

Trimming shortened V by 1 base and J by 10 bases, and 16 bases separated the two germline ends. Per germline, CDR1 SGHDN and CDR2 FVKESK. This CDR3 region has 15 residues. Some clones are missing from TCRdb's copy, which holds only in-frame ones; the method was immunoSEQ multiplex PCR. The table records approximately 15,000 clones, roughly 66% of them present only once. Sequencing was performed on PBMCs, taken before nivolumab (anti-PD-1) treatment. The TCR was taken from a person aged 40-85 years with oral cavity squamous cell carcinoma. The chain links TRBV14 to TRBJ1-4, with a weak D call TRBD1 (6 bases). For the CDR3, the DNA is TGTGCCAGCAGCCAAGGGCTCTCGACAGGAGGAAAACTGTTTTTT. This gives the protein CASSQGLSTGGKLFF.